A selection of T cell receptor beta chains follows, all from one sample in a study of T-cell memory formation after mild COVID-19. A single record per CDR3 protein comes from TCRdb applying MiXCR to the 5' RACE reads. The table shows 350,000 to 550,000 distinct CDR3 sequences, with roughly 17% occurring only once. Sequenced input: PBMCs or a T cell subset sorted from them (not recorded which). These receptors were collected from a man younger than 35 who had mild COVID-19 (a few samples of this study predate the infection). Cell type and time point are not known. Each CDR3 is given with its conserved first and last residue. The D gene is left open where the match is weak. Some rows have no size entry. The others give once, few or many, or a class for an expanded clone.

J gene	V gene	clone size	D gene	CDR3 protein	CDR3 DNA
TRBJ2-7	TRBV12-3/TRBV12-4	NA	NA	CASSPHRGEQYF	TGTGCCAGCAGCCCACACCGAGGCGAGCAGTACTTC
TRBJ1-3	TRBV28	NA	NA	CASSNRKLSGNTIYF	TGTGCCAGCAGTAACAGGAAACTCTCTGGAAACACCATATATTTT
TRBJ1-2	TRBV6-2/TRBV6-3	NA	NA	CASSYVRLYGYTF	TGTGCCAGCAGTTACGTCCGACTCTATGGCTACACCTTC
TRBJ1-5	TRBV7-2	NA	TRBD1	CASSQQGSQPQHF	TGTGCCAGCAGCCAACAGGGGAGTCAGCCCCAGCATTTT
TRBJ2-3	TRBV7-2	NA	NA	CASSLELATDTQYF	TGTGCCAGCAGCTTAGAACTAGCTACGGATACGCAGTATTTT
TRBJ2-4	TRBV7-8	NA	TRBD1	CASSTDRVGGLSKNIQYF	TGTGCCAGCAGCACGGACAGGGTTGGGGGACTGTCCAAAAACATTCAGTACTTC
TRBJ2-3	TRBV14	many	NA	CASSQDIENTQYF	TGTGCCAGCAGCCAAGATATCGAGAATACGCAGTATTTT
TRBJ1-6	TRBV27	NA	NA	CASSLSQGRSPLHF	TGTGCCAGCAGTTTAAGCCAGGGGCGTTCACCCCTCCACTTT
TRBJ2-3	TRBV5-1	NA	NA	CASSGMGGGTDTQYF	TGCGCCAGCAGCGGGATGGGCGGGGGCACAGATACGCAGTATTTT
TRBJ1-6	TRBV7-2	few	NA	CASSLLLVSQNSPLHF	TGTGCCAGCAGCTTATTGCTCGTCAGTCAGAATTCACCCCTCCACTTT
TRBJ2-4	TRBV11-2	NA	NA	CASSLSPTGRSIQYF	TGTGCCAGCAGCTTATCTCCGACCGGTCGAAGCATTCAGTACTTC
TRBJ1-1	TRBV30	NA	NA	CAGTGPKAFF	TGTGCCGGAACAGGGCCCAAGGCTTTCTTT
TRBJ2-1	TRBV10-2	NA	TRBD2	CASSPLEAGGMFF	TGCGCCAGCAGTCCCCTAGAAGCGGGGGGGATGTTCTTC
TRBJ2-3	TRBV12-3/TRBV12-4	NA	TRBD2	CASSLSRGSRGKWYF	TGTGCCAGCAGTTTATCCCGTGGGTCGCGGGGGAAATGGTATTTT
TRBJ1-5	TRBV7-6	many	NA	CASSLDPNQPQHF	TGTGCCAGCAGCCTAGACCCCAATCAGCCCCAGCATTTT
TRBJ2-2	TRBV6-5	few	NA	CASSYSVGFGELFF	TGTGCCAGCAGTTACTCGGTCGGGTTCGGGGAGCTGTTTTTT
TRBJ2-2	TRBV24-1	NA	NA	CATSDPGQLNTGELFF	TGTGCCACCAGTGACCCTGGACAGTTGAACACCGGGGAGCTGTTTTTT
TRBJ1-1	TRBV28	few	NA	CASSETDTEAFF	TGTGCCAGCAGTGAAACAGACACTGAAGCTTTCTTT
TRBJ1-3	TRBV5-1	few	NA	CASSFAVSPGNTIYF	TGCGCCAGCAGCTTTGCCGTTTCACCTGGAAACACCATATATTTT
TRBJ1-1	TRBV4-3	NA	NA	CASSLLAPNTEAFF	TGCGCCAGCAGCCTACTCGCCCCGAACACTGAAGCTTTCTTT
TRBJ2-7	TRBV4-3	NA	NA	CASSQDLRDGSYEQYF	TGCGCCAGCAGCCAAGATCTTAGGGACGGCTCCTACGAGCAGTACTTC
TRBJ2-6	TRBV18	NA	NA	CASSPASGANVLTF	TGTGCCAGCTCACCGGCCTCTGGGGCCAACGTCCTGACTTTC
TRBJ1-1	TRBV7-9	NA	NA	CASSSRAPNTEAFF	TGTGCCAGCAGCTCAAGGGCTCCGAACACTGAAGCTTTCTTT
TRBJ1-6	TRBV4-1	few	NA	CASSQGAGRSNSPLHF	TGCGCCAGCAGCCAAGGTGCGGGACGGAGTAATTCACCCCTCCACTTT
TRBJ2-5	TRBV20-1	NA	TRBD2	CSAPQPGGQETQYF	TGCAGTGCTCCACAACCGGGGGGGCAGGAGACCCAGTACTTC
TRBJ2-3	TRBV7-2	few	NA	CASSLDVDTQYF	TGTGCCAGCAGCTTAGATGTCGACACGCAGTATTTT
TRBJ2-3	TRBV7-3	NA	TRBD2	CASSSGGLAGGTDTQYF	TGTGCCAGCAGCTCGGGAGGACTAGCGGGGGGCACAGATACGCAGTATTTT
TRBJ2-5	TRBV20-1	NA	NA	CSGGGGRETQYF	TGCAGTGGTGGGGGGGGCCGGGAGACCCAGTACTTC
TRBJ2-5	TRBV4-2	few	TRBD2	CASSQERWLAEETQYF	TGTGCCAGCAGCCAAGAAAGGTGGCTAGCGGAAGAGACCCAGTACTTC
TRBJ1-4	TRBV28	NA	NA	CASRLGGLENEKLFF	TGTGCCAGCAGATTGGGGGGGCTCGAGAATGAAAAACTGTTTTTT
TRBJ2-2	TRBV7-2	NA	TRBD1	CASSRRQGNTGELFF	TGTGCCAGCAGCCGCCGACAGGGGAACACCGGGGAGCTGTTTTTT
TRBJ1-5	TRBV6-6	few	TRBD1	CASSNDRGGQPQHF	TGTGCCAGCAGCAACGACAGGGGTGGTCAGCCCCAGCATTTT
TRBJ2-3	TRBV20-1	few	TRBD2	CSAPTSGSTDTQYF	TGCAGTGCGCCCACTAGCGGGAGCACAGATACGCAGTATTTT
TRBJ2-5	TRBV4-3	few	TRBD2	CASSSQVGRGAQETQYF	TGCGCCAGCAGCTCCCAAGTTGGGCGGGGGGCCCAAGAGACCCAGTACTTC
TRBJ1-1	TRBV7-9	NA	TRBD1	CASSLPLGGQRRPNTEAFF	TGTGCCAGCAGCTTACCGCTCGGGGGACAGAGACGTCCGAACACTGAAGCTTTCTTT
TRBJ2-5	TRBV12-3/TRBV12-4	few	NA	CASREDSVSDSGETQYF	TGTGCCAGCAGGGAGGATTCCGTTTCTGATTCGGGAGAGACCCAGTACTTC
TRBJ2-3	TRBV20-1	few	NA	CSPLRGDREDTQYF	TGCAGTCCGCTAAGGGGGGACCGGGAAGATACGCAGTATTTT
TRBJ1-5	TRBV6-6	few	NA	CASSYDGGNQPQHF	TGTGCCAGCAGTTATGACGGAGGAAATCAGCCCCAGCATTTT
TRBJ1-1	TRBV7-8	NA	NA	CASSLQVAGQLNTEAFF	TGTGCCAGCAGCTTACAGGTGGCGGGACAACTGAACACTGAAGCTTTCTTT
TRBJ2-1	TRBV6-2/TRBV6-3	NA	TRBD2	CATSRGGYNEQFF	TGTGCCACCTCCCGGGGGGGCTACAATGAGCAGTTCTTC
TRBJ2-7	TRBV21-1	few	NA	CASSKVWTGLTYEQYF	TGTGCCAGCAGCAAAGTGTGGACAGGACTTACGTACGAGCAGTACTTC
TRBJ1-3	TRBV7-2	many	NA	CASSLERVGGNTIYF	TGTGCCAGCAGCTTAGAAAGGGTGGGAGGAAACACCATATATTTT
TRBJ1-2	TRBV24-1	few	TRBD1	CATSEADRGYGYTF	TGTGCCACCAGTGAAGCCGACAGGGGCTATGGCTACACCTTC
TRBJ2-7	TRBV29-1	NA	NA	CSGGGSAYEQYF	TGCAGCGGCGGCGGTTCAGCCTACGAGCAGTACTTC